The subject of this entry is one T cell receptor beta chain. Its antigen remains undetermined. Base qualities are not provided; no much larger clone lies one nucleotide away. From the cysteine through the phenylalanine, the CDR3 covers 13 amino acids. The retained sequence is limited to the CDR3, 39 bases, with the frame set at the first base. Cut back by 9 bases and 0 bases, the V and J ends lie 12 bases apart. Library preparation was by PCR. The sequencing machine was an Illumina HiSeq 4000. High-throughput sequencing was used to profile the CDR3 region of the TCR beta-chain in every patient. The study's own analysis went as follows. CDR3 differences across clinicopathological groups were used to build a classifier for discriminating distant-metastatic papillary thyroid cancer patients. To measure repertoire diversity the researchers used the Shannon index, while the Morisita-Horn index served to gauge how similar the tumor and blood repertoires were. TCRdb reran the public reads through fastp at Q25 and MiXCR, keeping productive beta chains. Clone size and V and J calls follow TCRdb, not the original study. This sample holds approximately 7,000 clones; under 20% were observed only once. 20% to 25% of the sample lies in the top ten.

These data come from a study of metastatic and nonmetastatic thyroid tumors (dated by TCRdb to 2018 to 2021). At the level of the whole study: For patients with malignant and with benign thyroid disease, the researchers compared repertoires between peripheral blood samples and tumor or nodule tissue samples. Results and caveats for the whole study, not just this receptor: TCR beta diversity was reported as significantly higher in malignant tumors than in benign nodules, in both blood and tumor samples.

No treatment had been received by any patient before thyroid surgery. Patient clinical samples collected from the early 2010s to the late 2010s were retrospectively analysed using T-cell receptor beta sequencing. The material sequenced was adjacent normal tissue. This sequence originates from a male donor with papillary thyroid cancer or a benign thyroid nodule (not recorded which). Some clones in this sample may be carry-over from other donors' samples. The V and J genes are TRBV12-3 or TRBV12-4 and TRBJ2-7; no confident D gene assignment can be made. In nucleotide form, the sequence is TGTGCCAGTGCCTTTGTAGTCTCCTACGAGCAGTACTTC. It translates as CASAFVVSYEQYF.